A selection of T cell receptor beta chains follows, all from one sample in a study of cytotoxic CD8 clonotypes in ibrutinib-treated CLL. Method: immunoSEQ multiplex PCR; TCRdb's copy keeps in-frame clones and lacks some. The table includes fewer than 150,000 clones, around four fifths detected once. Sequenced here: PBMCs, sampled after 24 months of ibrutinib treatment. Receptors originate from a human donor with chronic lymphocytic leukemia. Both conserved end residues are trimmed from each CDR3. D genes are given only for firm matches.

d_gene	v_gene	j_gene	CDR3aa
-	TRBV5-4	TRBJ1-6	ASSLGRTNSPLH
-	TRBV6-6	TRBJ1-1	ASSHSLIREAEAF
-	TRBV28	TRBJ2-3	ASSRPRRGDTDTQY
-	TRBV4-3	TRBJ1-2	ASSQDFLSPMGYT
-	TRBV11-2	TRBJ1-1	ASSPDWGTEAF
TRBD1	TRBV30	TRBJ2-2	AWSVQGSGELF
TRBD1	TRBV5-1	TRBJ1-3	ASSRDRGRAGNTIY
-	TRBV27	TRBJ2-3	ASSLRLDSQATDTQY
-	TRBV7-8	TRBJ2-7	ASSLVRDNYYEQY
-	TRBV5-6	TRBJ1-4	ASSLGHQNEKLF
-	TRBV6-5	TRBJ1-2	ASSSAGESYGYT
TRBD1	TRBV19	TRBJ1-1	ASSIYLGQGAQGQLLTEAF
-	TRBV30	TRBJ1-1	AWSIEPANTEAF
-	TRBV6-5	TRBJ2-3	ASSYGTPRDTQY
-	TRBV28	TRBJ1-3	ASSTAHTGSGNTIY
-	TRBV11-2	TRBJ1-1	ASIPSSGRAQAF
TRBD1	TRBV7-9	TRBJ1-4	ASSRWDRGNEKLF
-	TRBV12-5	TRBJ2-3	ASEGGRTDTQY
TRBD1	TRBV5-6	TRBJ1-5	ASSSDRGLRNQPQH
-	TRBV28	TRBJ2-5	ASSFGEETQY
-	TRBV7-2	TRBJ1-1	ASSPRGGAPSTEAF
-	TRBV19	TRBJ2-5	ASSTPETQY
TRBD1	TRBV27	TRBJ1-6	ASSFGSRGTGSSPLH
TRBD1	TRBV15	TRBJ1-4	ATSPGITGQPNEKLF
-	TRBV27	TRBJ1-1	ASRAEPMNTEAF
-	TRBV9	TRBJ2-1	ASSPAPSSYNEQF
-	TRBV11-2	TRBJ1-1	ASSLGTAAF
-	TRBV5-1	TRBJ2-1	ASSQRTAGNNEQF
-	TRBV10-2	TRBJ1-1	ASMAWDTLNTEAF
-	TRBV19	TRBJ2-1	ASSIELVSYNEQF
-	TRBV25-1	TRBJ1-5	ASSVGNQPQH
TRBD1	TRBV5-1	TRBJ1-2	ASSLESGGSYGYT
-	TRBV5-4	TRBJ2-3	ASSLDPLGGDTQY
TRBD1	TRBV5-1	TRBJ1-6	ASSLGQGASSPLH
-	TRBV6-5	TRBJ2-5	ASRPPPSETQY
-	TRBV5-6	TRBJ2-7	ASSLALRDGSSYEQY
-	TRBV19	TRBJ2-3	ASSITDTQY
TRBD2	TRBV7-9	TRBJ2-3	ASSLVKRGPSTDTQY
-	TRBV19	TRBJ2-4	ASSIDLWSKNIQY
TRBD2	TRBV27	TRBJ2-7	ASSFTSGGAYEQY
TRBD2	TRBV5-5	TRBJ2-1	ASKSFGLAGGQYNEQF
-	TRBV5-4	TRBJ1-6	ASTLIGGPLH
-	TRBV7-8	TRBJ1-2	ASSLGPGAYYGYT
-	TRBV18	TRBJ1-1	ASSPRGILNTEAF
TRBD1	TRBV7-2	TRBJ2-7	ASSPGTGLREQY
-	TRBV18	TRBJ2-2	ASSPAGLNTGELF
TRBD1	TRBV13	TRBJ2-5	ASSPTGGVVETQY
-	TRBV19	TRBJ2-1	ASSIAYRDEQF
-	TRBV5-1	TRBJ1-4	ASSWDTTNGEKLF
TRBD2	TRBV7-2	TRBJ2-7	ASSLQAGGLSYEQY
-	TRBV19	TRBJ1-2	ASSIQGANYGYT
-	TRBV18	TRBJ1-1	ASSLGTTLMNTEAF
TRBD1	TRBV30	TRBJ1-6	AWSSDRVSSYNSPLH
-	TRBV7-8	TRBJ2-7	ASSLERPYEQY
TRBD1	TRBV19	TRBJ2-3	ASSIGGTGGTDTQY
TRBD2	TRBV9	TRBJ2-7	ASSVGGLAGSSYEQY
-	TRBV28	TRBJ1-4	ASRDSSTNEKLF
-	TRBV2	TRBJ2-1	ASRGGGAGFNEQF
-	TRBV5-1	TRBJ1-1	ASSSGGGGLNTEAF
TRBD1	TRBV6-5	TRBJ1-2	ASSWTGANYGYT